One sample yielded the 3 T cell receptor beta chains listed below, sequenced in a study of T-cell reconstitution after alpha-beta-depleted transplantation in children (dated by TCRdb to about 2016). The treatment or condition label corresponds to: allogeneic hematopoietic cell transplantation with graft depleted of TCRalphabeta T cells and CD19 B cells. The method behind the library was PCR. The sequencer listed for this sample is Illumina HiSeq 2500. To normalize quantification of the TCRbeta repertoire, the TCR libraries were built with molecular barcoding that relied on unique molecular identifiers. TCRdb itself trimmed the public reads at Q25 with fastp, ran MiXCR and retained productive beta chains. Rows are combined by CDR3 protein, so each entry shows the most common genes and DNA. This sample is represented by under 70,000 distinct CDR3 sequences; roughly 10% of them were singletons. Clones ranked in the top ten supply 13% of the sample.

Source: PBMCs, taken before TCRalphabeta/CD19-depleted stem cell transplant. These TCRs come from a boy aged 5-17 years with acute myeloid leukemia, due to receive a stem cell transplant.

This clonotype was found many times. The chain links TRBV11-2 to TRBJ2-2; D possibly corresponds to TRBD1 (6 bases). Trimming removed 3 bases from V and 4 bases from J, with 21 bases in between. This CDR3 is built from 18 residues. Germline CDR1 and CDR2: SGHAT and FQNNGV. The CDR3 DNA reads TGTGCCAGCAGCTTGGGCTGGACTCGCAGGGGAGTCACCGGGGAGCTGTTTTTT. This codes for CASSLGWTRRGVTGELFF.

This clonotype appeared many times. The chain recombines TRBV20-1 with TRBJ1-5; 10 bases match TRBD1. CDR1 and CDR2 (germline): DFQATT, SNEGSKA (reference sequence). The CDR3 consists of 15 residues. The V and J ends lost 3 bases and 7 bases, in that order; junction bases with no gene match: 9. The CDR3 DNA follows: TGCAGTGCTAGCCCCTTGGACAGGGGGAAACAGCCCCAGCATTTT. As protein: CSASPLDRGKQPQHF.

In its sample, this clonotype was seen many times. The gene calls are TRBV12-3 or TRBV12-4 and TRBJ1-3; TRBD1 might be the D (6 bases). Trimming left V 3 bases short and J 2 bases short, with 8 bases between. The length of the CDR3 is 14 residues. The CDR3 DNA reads TGTGCCAGCAGTTTGGGGGGGCCTGGAAACACCATATATTTT. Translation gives CASSLGGPGNTIYF.